This TCR beta chain was captured by sequencing in a study of breast tumors, draining lymph nodes, adjacent tissues (TCRdb year 2016). Regarding the complete study: Breast cancer patients provided tumor, adjacent nontumor tissue and axillary lymph nodes, and the study compared the TCR beta repertoires across these three sources. In human breast cancer, the study set out to assess how tumor, surrounding tissue and draining lymph node repertoires relate to one another and whether T cells might be exchanged between them.

Lymph node samples were obtained from the axillary draining lymph nodes of breast cancer patients. With respect to this clonotype: This receptor's antigen is unknown. Per-base quality was not reported, and no clone a single base away is much larger than it.

Overall results and qualifications from the work: T-cell repertoire diversity in tumors was found to be lower than in lymph nodes but higher than in nontumor tissue, and preferential V and J gene usage was observed. The similarity between tumor and nontumor tissue repertoires was significantly greater in luminal-like breast cancer than in basal-like breast cancer. The study presented the conclusion that tumor T cells originate in lymph nodes as consistent with a hypothesis, not as something directly demonstrated. The data were considered consistent with most tumor T cells being derived from the lymph node and subsequently expanding within tumor tissue.

Trimming costs V 2 bases and J 0 bases, and their ends lie 11 bases apart. The germline V gene (reference sequence) sets CDR1 to GTSNPN and CDR2 to SVGIG. Inclusive of the bounding cysteine and phenylalanine, the CDR3 is 15 residues long. The retained sequence is limited to the CDR3, 45 bases, with the frame set at the first base. TCRdb shows the sequencer as Illumina HiSeq 2000. Multiplex PCR amplification was used to generate the TCR beta chain libraries. High-throughput sequencing was used to analyze the amplified TCR beta chain products. Clones were called with MiXCR by TCRdb after fastp trimmed the public reads at Q25, and only in-frame beta chains were retained. All rows with the same CDR3 protein become a single entry with the most common DNA and genes. In all, the sample holds over 200,000 distinct CDR3 sequences, and less than 35% of those were seen once. The top ten clones comprise about 3.3% of the sample.

The clonotype was recovered from a female donor with breast cancer. Some clones in this sample may be carry-over from other donors' samples. The sample consisted of axillary lymph node tissue. The V and J segments used are TRBV30 and TRBJ1-3, and the D gene may be TRBD1, 5 bases matching. The nucleotide sequence reads as follows: TGTGCCTGGAGTACTAGGGGACTCTCTGGAAACACCATATATTTT. This codes for CAWSTRGLSGNTIYF. The full variable domain, completed from the reference TRBV30 and TRBJ1-3 proteins outside the CDR3, reads SQTIHQWPATLVQPVGSPLSLECTVEGTSNPNLYWYRQAAGRGLQLLFYSVGIGQISSEVPQNLSASRPQDRQFILSSKKLLLSDSGFYLCAWSTRGLSGNTIYFGEGSWLTVV.